Listed below are T cell receptor beta chains from one sample, sequenced in a study of glioma-infiltrating T cells. Via MiXCR, TCRdb re-called the multiplex PCR reads, giving one row per CDR3 protein. The sample has tens of thousands of distinct CDR3 sequences; 35% to 50% are singletons. The specimen sequenced was glioma tissue, nonneoplastic brain tissue, or PBMCs (not recorded which). These receptors all stem from a human donor with low-grade glioma or glioblastoma, undergoing nonglioma brain surgery, or in good health (not recorded which). Each CDR3 is given with its conserved first and last residue. Each record gives: J gene, D gene, clone size, V gene, CDR3 DNA, CDR3 protein. D genes are given only for firm matches. Expanded clones are given a class, and other clones once, few, many or no size at all.

>TRBJ1-2|-|many|TRBV20-1
TGCAGTGCTCGAGGGGGAGAGACTAACTATGGCTACACCTTC
CSARGGETNYGYTF
>TRBJ2-7|TRBD1|many|TRBV11-2
TGTGCCAGCAGCTTTGACTGGACAGGGGAGCAGTACTTC
CASSFDWTGEQYF
>TRBJ2-7|-|many|TRBV7-9
TGTGCCAGCAGCTTAGGGCAGGGGATTCCCTACGAGCAGTACTTC
CASSLGQGIPYEQYF
>TRBJ1-1|TRBD1|many|TRBV5-1
TGCGCCAGCAGCTGGGACAGTTTGAACACTGAAGCTTTCTTT
CASSWDSLNTEAFF
>TRBJ1-1|-|-|TRBV12-3/TRBV12-4
TGTGCCAGCAGCTACCTGGAGGCCGGTTACACTGAAGCTTTCTTT
CASSYLEAGYTEAFF
>TRBJ2-1|-|once|TRBV4-1
TGCGCAAGCATCCAATCTGGAGGATACACTGAGCAGTTCTTC
CASIQSGGYTEQFF
>TRBJ2-7|-|many|TRBV6-1
TGTGCCAGCAGCCCCCCGGTTGGGGGCTACGAGCAGTACTTC
CASSPPVGGYEQYF
>TRBJ2-2|TRBD1|-|TRBV29-1
TGCAGCGTTCAGGACAGGGGAACGAACACCGGGGAGCTGTTTTTT
CSVQDRGTNTGELFF
>TRBJ2-2|TRBD1|-|TRBV6-1
TGTGCCAGCATCGGGACAGGGAGGACCGGGGAGCTGTTTTTT
CASIGTGRTGELFF
>TRBJ2-7|TRBD2|many|TRBV28
TGTGCCAGCCGCCGGACTAGCGGGACCTACGAGCAGTACTTC
CASRRTSGTYEQYF
>TRBJ1-1|-|many|TRBV10-3
TGTGCCATCAGTGAGTTGATGAACACTGAAGCTTTCTTT
CAISELMNTEAFF
>TRBJ1-4|-|many|TRBV3-1
TGTGCCAGCAGCCAATTGCAGTCTAATGAAAAACTGTTTTTT
CASSQLQSNEKLFF
>TRBJ1-6|-|many|TRBV5-1
TGCGCCAGCAGCTTGGGGGGGAGCTCCTATAATTCACCCCTCCACTTT
CASSLGGSSYNSPLHF
>TRBJ2-2|-|many|TRBV20-1
TGCAGTGCTAGTCGGGGCGCCCTGGGGGAGCTGTTTTTT
CSASRGALGELFF
>TRBJ2-1|TRBD2|many|TRBV7-2
TGTGCCAGCAGCTTAGGAGCGGGAGGGTCCTACAATGAGCAGTTCTTC
CASSLGAGGSYNEQFF
>TRBJ2-7|-|once|TRBV29-1
TGCAGCGTTGGTCGTCAGGGCCCCTACGGGCAGTACTTC
CSVGRQGPYGQYF
>TRBJ1-6|TRBD1|many|TRBV11-3
TGTGCCAGCAGCCCGAGGACAGGAGAAGTTAATTCACCCCTCCACTTT
CASSPRTGEVNSPLHF
>TRBJ1-5|-|many|TRBV3-1
TGTGCCAGCAGCCAAGGGAGCTCGCGATTAAATCAGCCCCAGCATTTT
CASSQGSSRLNQPQHF
>TRBJ2-1|-|many|TRBV20-1
TGCAGTGCTAGAAGCCTAGATAAGCAGTTCTTC
CSARSLDKQFF
>TRBJ2-7|-|-|TRBV7-9
TGTGCCAGCAGTTCAGTTGGGGTCGACGAGCAGTACTTC
CASSSVGVDEQYF
>TRBJ1-2|-|-|TRBV28
TGTGCCAGCAGTCCCCCGGGGGCAATTGAGGCTTTCCCTAACTATGGCTACACCTTC
CASSPPGAIEAFPNYGYTF
>TRBJ2-7|-|once|TRBV6-2/TRBV6-3
TGTGCCAGCAGTTATCATAGCGGACCAAACTACGAGCAGTACTTC
CASSYHSGPNYEQYF
>TRBJ2-6|-|many|TRBV2
TGTGCCAGCAGTGGAGGATTCTCTGGGGCCAACGTCCTGACTTTC
CASSGGFSGANVLTF
>TRBJ2-1|-|-|TRBV7-9
TGTGCCAGCATCAGAAGGACTGGCGAAAACAATGAGCAGTTCTTC
CASIRRTGENNEQFF
>TRBJ2-2|-|many|TRBV19
TGTGCCAGTAGTAAAACGGGAGAACGCGGGGAGCTGTTTTTT
CASSKTGERGELFF
>TRBJ2-2|-|many|TRBV7-9
TGTGCCAGCATTCGGACCTCCTCAGACACCGGGGAGCTGTTTTTT
CASIRTSSDTGELFF
>TRBJ1-2|TRBD1|-|TRBV28
TGTGCCAGCAACTCGGGACAGGGGAGATATGGCTACACCTTC
CASNSGQGRYGYTF
>TRBJ2-1|-|many|TRBV6-1
TGTGCCAGCAGGATAAGGAGTATCAATGAGCAGTTCTTC
CASRIRSINEQFF
>TRBJ2-5|-|many|TRBV5-1
TGTGCCAGCTCACCATTGGGGGAGACCCAGTACTTC
CASSPLGETQYF
>TRBJ2-1|-|many|TRBV6-5
TGTGCCAGCAGTTACCAAACCGCGGGGGCCAATGAGCAGTTCTTC
CASSYQTAGANEQFF
>TRBJ2-1|-|-|TRBV29-1
TGCAGCGTGAGGGGAGCGACAGAGCAGTTCTTC
CSVRGATEQFF
>TRBJ1-1|-|-|TRBV5-6
TGTGCCAGCAGCCCAACCGGGATCCTAAACACTGAAGCTTGCTTT
CASSPTGILNTEACF
>TRBJ2-7|-|-|TRBV7-7
TGTGCCAGCAGTGAGCAGGGTGTGTCCTACGAGCAGTGCTTC
CASSEQGVSYEQCF
>TRBJ1-3|-|many|TRBV14
TGTGCCAGCAGCCAAGAGTCCTACATCGGCTCTGGAAACACCATATATTTT
CASSQESYIGSGNTIYF
>TRBJ2-1|TRBD2|many|TRBV29-1
TGCAGCGTTCCCAGGGGACTAGCGGGGACTGAGCAGTTCTTC
CSVPRGLAGTEQFF
>TRBJ2-4|-|many|TRBV10-2
TGCGCCAGCAGTGAGGGCAGGGGTGCCAAAAACATTCAGTACTTC
CASSEGRGAKNIQYF
>TRBJ2-7|-|many|TRBV11-3
TGTGCCAGCAGCTTGGCGGCGGGGATCAGCGAGCAGTACTTC
CASSLAAGISEQYF
>TRBJ1-1|-|-|TRBV5-6
TGTGCCAGCAGCCCGACGGGGGGCTTCGATACTGAAGCTTTCTTT
CASSPTGGFDTEAFF
>TRBJ2-1|TRBD2|once|TRBV20-1
TGCAGTGCTAGAAGACTAGCTGGAGGTAACAATGAGCAGTTCTTC
CSARRLAGGNNEQFF
>TRBJ2-1|-|-|TRBV28
TGTGCCAGCAGTTTATCACAGGGATCCAATGAGCAGTTCTTC
CASSLSQGSNEQFF
>TRBJ1-1|-|many|TRBV16
TGTGCCAGCAGCCAATTTGACAGACAAGCTTTCTTT
CASSQFDRQAFF
>TRBJ2-7|-|-|TRBV7-2
TGTGCCAGCAGCTTATTTTGGGACAACAACGACCAGTACTTC
CASSLFWDNNDQYF
>TRBJ2-7|TRBD2|many|TRBV10-3
TGTGCCATCAGTGTAGGGCTAGCGGGCTTCTCGAACTTC
CAISVGLAGFSNF